The clone carrying this TCR beta chain was seen at least ten times. What it binds is not known. Amplified TCR beta CDR3 regions derived from RNA transcripts. During a first-round RT-PCR of the TCR CDR3, the HTBI primer set was used. Using its own MiXCR run on the multiplex PCR reads, TCRdb lists one record per CDR3 protein. The table includes 400,000 or so distinct CDR3 sequences, roughly 15% detected once. The entry originates in a study of T cells in Graves' hyperthyroidism and ophthalmopathy. Study information: Once the initial diagnosis was made, peripheral blood was obtained before any treatment. Study observations and caveats: Progression to ophthalmopathy was predicted a median of roughly 6.8 months early.

The CDR3 runs 14 residues. Germline loops: CDR1 SGHRS, CDR2 YFSETQ. V shed 0 bases, J shed 4 bases, and the junction held 1 base outside the gene matches. Clinical symptoms, serum thyroxine, TRAb, thyroid ultrasound and orbital computed tomography informed diagnoses. The sequenced material came from blood. The chain carries TRBV5-1 and TRBJ2-7, with TRBD2 matching 10 bases. This clonotype originated in a woman in her fifties or sixties with Graves' ophthalmopathy. The CDR3 region is CASSLATSGYEQYF. DNA of the CDR3: TGCGCCAGCAGCTTGGCGACTAGCGGGTACGAGCAGTACTTC.